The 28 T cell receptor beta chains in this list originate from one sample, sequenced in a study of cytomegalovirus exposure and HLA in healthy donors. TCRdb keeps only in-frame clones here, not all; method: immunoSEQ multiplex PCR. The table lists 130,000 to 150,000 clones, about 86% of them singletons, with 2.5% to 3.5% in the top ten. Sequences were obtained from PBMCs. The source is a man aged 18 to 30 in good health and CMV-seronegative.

The CDR3 reads CASSPLVGEAYTDTQYF. The CDR3 region has the DNA TGTGCCAGCAGCCCCTTGGTGGGAGAAGCGTACACAGATACGCAGTATTTT. The V call is TRBV7-9, the J call TRBJ2-3; D is perhaps TRBD2 (5 bases). The germline gives CDR1 SEHNR, CDR2 FQNEAQ (reference sequence). V lost 5 bases and J lost 2, with 20 bases in between. This CDR3 contains 17 residues.

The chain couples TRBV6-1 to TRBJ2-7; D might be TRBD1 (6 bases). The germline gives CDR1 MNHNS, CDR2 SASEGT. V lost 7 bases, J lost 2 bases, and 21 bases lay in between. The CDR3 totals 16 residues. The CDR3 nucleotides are TGTGCCAGCACCGAAGCCCCGACAGGCTTCCCCTACGAGCAGTACTTC. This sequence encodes CASTEAPTGFPYEQYF.

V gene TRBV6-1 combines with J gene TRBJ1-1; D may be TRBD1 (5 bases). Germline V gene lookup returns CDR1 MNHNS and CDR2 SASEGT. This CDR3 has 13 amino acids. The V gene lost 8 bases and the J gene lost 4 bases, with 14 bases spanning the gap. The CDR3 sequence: CASSWNQGTEAFF. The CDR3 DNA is TGTGCCAGCTCCTGGAACCAGGGCACTGAAGCTTTCTTT.

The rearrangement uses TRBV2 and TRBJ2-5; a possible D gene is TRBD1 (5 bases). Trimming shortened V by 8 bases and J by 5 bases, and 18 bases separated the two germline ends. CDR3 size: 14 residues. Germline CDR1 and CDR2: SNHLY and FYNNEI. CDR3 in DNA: TGTGCCAGCGGTAATTCCAGGGCGGAGGAGACCCAGTACTTC. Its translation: CASGNSRAEETQYF.

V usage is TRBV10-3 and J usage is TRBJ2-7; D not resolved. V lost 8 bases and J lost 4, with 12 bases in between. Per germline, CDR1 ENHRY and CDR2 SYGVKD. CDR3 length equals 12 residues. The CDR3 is CAIDADGYEQYF. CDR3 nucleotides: TGTGCCATCGACGCGGATGGGTACGAGCAGTACTTC.

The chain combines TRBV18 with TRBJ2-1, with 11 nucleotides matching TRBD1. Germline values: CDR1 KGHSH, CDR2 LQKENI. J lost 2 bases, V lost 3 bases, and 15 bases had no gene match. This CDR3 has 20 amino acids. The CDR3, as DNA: TGTGCCAGCTCACCGGTAGCGGGACAGGGGGGGTCCCGTCCCTACAATGAGCAGTTCTTC. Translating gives CASSPVAGQGGSRPYNEQFF.

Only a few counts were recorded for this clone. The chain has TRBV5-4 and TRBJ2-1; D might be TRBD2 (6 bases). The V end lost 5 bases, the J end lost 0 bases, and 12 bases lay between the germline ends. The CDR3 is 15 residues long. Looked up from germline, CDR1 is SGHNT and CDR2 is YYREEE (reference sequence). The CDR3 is CASRAGLPSYNEQFF. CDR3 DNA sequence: TGTGCCAGCAGGGCGGGACTCCCCTCCTACAATGAGCAGTTCTTC.

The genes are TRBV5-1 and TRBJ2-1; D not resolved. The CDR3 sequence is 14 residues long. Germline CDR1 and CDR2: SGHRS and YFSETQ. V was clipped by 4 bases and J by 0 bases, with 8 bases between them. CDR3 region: CASSDGFSYNEQFF. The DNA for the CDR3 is TGCGCCAGCAGCGACGGGTTCTCCTACAATGAGCAGTTCTTC.

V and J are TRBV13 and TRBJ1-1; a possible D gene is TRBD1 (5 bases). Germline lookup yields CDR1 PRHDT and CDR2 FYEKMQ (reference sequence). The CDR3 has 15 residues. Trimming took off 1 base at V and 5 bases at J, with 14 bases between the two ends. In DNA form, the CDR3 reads TGTGCCAGCAGCTTAGAGGGGAAAAGGGGAACTGAAGCTTTCTTT. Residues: CASSLEGKRGTEAFF. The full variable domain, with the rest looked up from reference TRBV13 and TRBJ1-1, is AAGVIQSPRHLIKEKRETATLKCYPIPRHDTVYWYQQGPGQDPQFLISFYEKMQSDKGSIPDRFSAQQFSDYHSELNMSSLELGDSALYFCASSLEGKRGTEAFFGQGTRLTVV.

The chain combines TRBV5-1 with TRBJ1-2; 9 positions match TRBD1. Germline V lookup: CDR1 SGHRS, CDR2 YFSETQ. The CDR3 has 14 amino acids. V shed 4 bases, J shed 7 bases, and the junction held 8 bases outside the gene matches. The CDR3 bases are TGCGCCAGCAGCCCGGACAGGGGAGTGGTTGGCTACACCTTC. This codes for CASSPDRGVVGYTF.

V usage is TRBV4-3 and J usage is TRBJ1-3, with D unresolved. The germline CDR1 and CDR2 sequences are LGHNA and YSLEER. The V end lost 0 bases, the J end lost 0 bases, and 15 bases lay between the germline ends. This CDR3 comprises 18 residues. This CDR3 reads CASSQDLLQTLSGNTIYF. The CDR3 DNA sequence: TGCGCCAGCAGCCAAGATTTGTTACAGACCCTCTCTGGAAACACCATATATTTT.

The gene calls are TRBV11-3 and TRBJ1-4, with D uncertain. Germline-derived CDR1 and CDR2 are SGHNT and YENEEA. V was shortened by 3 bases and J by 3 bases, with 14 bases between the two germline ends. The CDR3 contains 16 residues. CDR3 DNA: TGTGCCAGCAGCTTGGCCCGGAGTCTGGCTAATGAAAAACTGTTTTTT. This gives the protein CASSLARSLANEKLFF.

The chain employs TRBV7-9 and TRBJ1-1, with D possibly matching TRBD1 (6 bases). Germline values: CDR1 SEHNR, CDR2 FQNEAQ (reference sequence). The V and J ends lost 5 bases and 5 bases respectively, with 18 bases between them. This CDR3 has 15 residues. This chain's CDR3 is CASSLPRGGATEAFF. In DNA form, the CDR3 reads TGTGCCAGCAGCCTCCCTAGGGGGGGCGCGACTGAAGCTTTCTTT.

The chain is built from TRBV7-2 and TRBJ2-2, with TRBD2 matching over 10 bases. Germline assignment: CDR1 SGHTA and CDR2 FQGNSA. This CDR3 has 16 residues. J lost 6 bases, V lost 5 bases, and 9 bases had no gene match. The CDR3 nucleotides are TGTGCCAGCAGCCTCAATAGCGGGGGGCAGTCCGGGGAGCTGTTTTTT. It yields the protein CASSLNSGGQSGELFF.

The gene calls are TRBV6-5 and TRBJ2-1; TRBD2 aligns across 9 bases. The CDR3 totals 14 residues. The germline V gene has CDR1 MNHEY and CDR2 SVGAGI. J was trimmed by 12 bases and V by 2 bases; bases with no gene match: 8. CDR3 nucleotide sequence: TGTGCCAGCAGTTACGGCGGGGGGGCCGTCTCGCAGTTCTTC. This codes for CASSYGGGAVSQFF.

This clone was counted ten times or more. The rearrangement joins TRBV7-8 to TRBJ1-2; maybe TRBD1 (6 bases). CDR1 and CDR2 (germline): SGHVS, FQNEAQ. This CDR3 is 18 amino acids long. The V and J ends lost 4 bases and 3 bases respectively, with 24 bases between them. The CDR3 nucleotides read TGTGCCAGCAGCTCAGAGACAGGCGGGGGGGGAGCATACTATGGCTACACCTTC. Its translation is CASSSETGGGGAYYGYTF. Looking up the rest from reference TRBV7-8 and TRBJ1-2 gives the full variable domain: GAGVSQSPRYKVAKRGQDVALRCDPISGHVSLFWYQQALGQGPEFLTYFQNEAQLDKSGLPSDRFFAERPEGSVSTLKIQRTQQEDSAVYLCASSSETGGGGAYYGYTFGSGTRLTVV.

CDR3: CASSSGGNTEAFF. The CDR3 nucleotides read TGTGCCAGCAGTTCGGGGGGGAACACTGAAGCTTTCTTT. The chain links TRBV7-9 to TRBJ1-1; tentatively, D is TRBD1 (5 bases). Germline-derived CDR1 and CDR2 are SEHNR and FQNEAQ (reference sequence). Deletions cut 6 bases from V and 1 base from J, with 9 bases between. The CDR3 covers 13 residues.

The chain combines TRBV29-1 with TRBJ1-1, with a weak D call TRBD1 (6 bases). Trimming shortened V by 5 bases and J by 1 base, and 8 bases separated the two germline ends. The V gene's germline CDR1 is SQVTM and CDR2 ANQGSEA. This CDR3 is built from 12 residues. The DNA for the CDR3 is TGCAGCGTTCTGGACAGGAACACTGAAGCTTTCTTT. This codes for CSVLDRNTEAFF.

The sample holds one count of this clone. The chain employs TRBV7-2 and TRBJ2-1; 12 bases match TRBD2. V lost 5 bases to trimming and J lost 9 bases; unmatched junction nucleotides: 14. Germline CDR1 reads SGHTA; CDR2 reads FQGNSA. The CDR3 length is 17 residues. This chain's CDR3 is CASSPYRASGGGGEQFF. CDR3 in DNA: TGTGCCAGCAGCCCATATAGGGCTAGCGGGGGGGGAGGTGAGCAGTTCTTC.

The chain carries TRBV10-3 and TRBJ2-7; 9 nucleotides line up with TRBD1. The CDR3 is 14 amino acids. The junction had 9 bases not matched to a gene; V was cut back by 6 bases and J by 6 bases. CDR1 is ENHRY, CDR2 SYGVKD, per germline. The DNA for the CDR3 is TGTGCCATCAGCCCGGGACAGGGCCGAGGCGAGCAGTACTTC. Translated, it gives CAISPGQGRGEQYF.

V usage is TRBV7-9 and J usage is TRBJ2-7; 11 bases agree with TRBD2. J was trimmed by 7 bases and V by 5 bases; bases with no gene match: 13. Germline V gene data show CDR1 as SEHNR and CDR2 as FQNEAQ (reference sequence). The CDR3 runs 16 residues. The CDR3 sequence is CASSAGGLAVPLEQYF. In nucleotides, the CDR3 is TGTGCCAGCAGCGCGGGGGGACTAGCGGTACCTCTAGAGCAGTACTTC.

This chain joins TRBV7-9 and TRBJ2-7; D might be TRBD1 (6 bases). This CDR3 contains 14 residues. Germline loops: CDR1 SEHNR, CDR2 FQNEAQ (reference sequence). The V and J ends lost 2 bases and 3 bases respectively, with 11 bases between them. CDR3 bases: TGTGCCAGCAGCTTAAACAGGGCAGGCTACGAGCAGTACTTC. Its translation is CASSLNRAGYEQYF.

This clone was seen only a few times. CDR3 protein: CATLLGAGGGTDTQYF. The CDR3, as DNA: TGTGCCACTCTACTGGGCGCGGGAGGGGGCACAGATACGCAGTATTTT. The rearrangement joins TRBV10-3 to TRBJ2-3; 9 nucleotides agree with TRBD2. Germline CDR1 ENHRY, CDR2 SYGVKD. The CDR3 extends over 16 amino acids. V gave up 10 bases and J gave up 1 base; unmatched junction bases: 12.

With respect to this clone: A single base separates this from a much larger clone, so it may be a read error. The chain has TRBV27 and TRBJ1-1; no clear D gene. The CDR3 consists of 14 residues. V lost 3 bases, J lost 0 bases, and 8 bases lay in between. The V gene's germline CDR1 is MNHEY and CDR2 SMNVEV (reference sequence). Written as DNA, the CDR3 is TGTGCCAGCAGTTTTGGGCAGATGAACACTGAAGCTTTCTTT. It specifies CASSFGQMNTEAFF.

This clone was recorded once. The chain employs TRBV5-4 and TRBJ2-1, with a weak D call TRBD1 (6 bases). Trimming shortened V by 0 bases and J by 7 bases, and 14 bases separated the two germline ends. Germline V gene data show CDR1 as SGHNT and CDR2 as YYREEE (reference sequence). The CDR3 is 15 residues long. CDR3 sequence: CASSLVAGAANEQFF. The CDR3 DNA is TGTGCCAGCAGCTTGGTTGCAGGGGCCGCTAATGAGCAGTTCTTC.

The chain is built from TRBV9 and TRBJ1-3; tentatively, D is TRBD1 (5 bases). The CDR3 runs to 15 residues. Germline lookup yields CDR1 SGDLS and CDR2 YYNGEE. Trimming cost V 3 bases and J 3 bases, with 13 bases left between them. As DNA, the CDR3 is TGTGCCAGCAGCGCGGCGACAGCGTTTGGAAACACCATATATTTT. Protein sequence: CASSAATAFGNTIYF.

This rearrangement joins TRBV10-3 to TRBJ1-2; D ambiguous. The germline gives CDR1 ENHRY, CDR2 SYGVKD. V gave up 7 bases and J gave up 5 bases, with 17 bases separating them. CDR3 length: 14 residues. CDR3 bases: TGTGCCATCAAGCGGGCATCCTCGGGGTATGGCTACACCTTC. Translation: CAIKRASSGYGYTF.

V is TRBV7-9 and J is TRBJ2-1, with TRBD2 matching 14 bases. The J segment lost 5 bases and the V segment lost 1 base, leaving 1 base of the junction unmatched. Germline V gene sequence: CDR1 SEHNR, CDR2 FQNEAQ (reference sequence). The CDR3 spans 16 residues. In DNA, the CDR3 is TGTGCCAGCAGCTTAGGACTAGCGGGAGGGAACAATGAGCAGTTCTTC. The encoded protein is CASSLGLAGGNNEQFF. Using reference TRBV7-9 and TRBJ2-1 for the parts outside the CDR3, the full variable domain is DTGVSQNPRHKITKRGQNVTFRCDPISEHNRLYWYRQTLGQGPEFLTYFQNEAQLEKSRLLSDRFSAERPKGSFSTLEIQRTEQGDSAMYLCASSLGLAGGNNEQFFGPGTRLTVL.